This is a list of T cell receptor beta chains from one sample in a study of T cell responses to AZD1222 COVID-19 vaccine. TCRdb's copy holds only in-frame clones and misses some; the assay was immunoSEQ multiplex PCR. The table has 120,000 to 150,000 clones, about 92% seen once. The sample consisted of peripheral blood, taken on day 0 of AZD1222 vaccination. The receptor set was obtained from an adult in good health. The CDR3 runs from the conserved cysteine through the conserved F or W. The D gene is left open where the match is weak. Clone sizes are given selectively: once, few, many, or a class where the clone is expanded.

J gene: TRBJ2-7; V gene: TRBV10-3; clone size: -; D gene: -; CDR3 protein: CAISEVKGGDEQYF; CDR3 DNA: TGTGCCATCAGTGAGGTTAAGGGGGGAGACGAGCAGTACTTC
J gene: TRBJ2-7; V gene: TRBV6-5; clone size: once; D gene: TRBD2; CDR3 protein: CTAGVAHEQYF; CDR3 DNA: TGTACGGCGGGAGTGGCCCACGAGCAGTACTTC
J gene: TRBJ2-1; V gene: TRBV4-3; clone size: -; D gene: -; CDR3 protein: CASSQESTPLYEQFF; CDR3 DNA: TGCGCCAGCAGCCAAGAGAGCACCCCACTGTATGAGCAGTTCTTC
J gene: TRBJ1-2; V gene: TRBV19; clone size: -; D gene: -; CDR3 protein: CASTAGGPINYGYTF; CDR3 DNA: TGTGCCAGTACAGCCGGGGGGCCGATTAACTATGGCTACACCTTC
J gene: TRBJ2-1; V gene: TRBV6-5; clone size: -; D gene: TRBD1; CDR3 protein: CASSQGAYNEQFF; CDR3 DNA: TGTGCCAGCAGCCAGGGGGCCTACAATGAGCAGTTCTTC
J gene: TRBJ2-5; V gene: TRBV5-1; clone size: -; D gene: TRBD1; CDR3 protein: CASSLVDRGKETQYF; CDR3 DNA: TGCGCCAGCAGCTTGGTGGACAGGGGAAAAGAGACCCAGTACTTC
J gene: TRBJ2-7; V gene: TRBV5-8; clone size: few; D gene: -; CDR3 protein: CASSLGLGEQYF; CDR3 DNA: TGTGCCAGCAGCTTGGGGCTCGGCGAGCAGTACTTC
J gene: TRBJ1-1; V gene: TRBV11-3; clone size: -; D gene: TRBD1; CDR3 protein: CASSLEQGAEAFF; CDR3 DNA: TGTGCCAGCAGCTTAGAGCAGGGGGCCGAAGCTTTCTTT
J gene: TRBJ2-5; V gene: TRBV5-1; clone size: -; D gene: -; CDR3 protein: CASSLGLGVQETQYF; CDR3 DNA: TGCGCCAGCAGCCTAGGGTTGGGCGTTCAGGAGACCCAGTACTTC
J gene: TRBJ2-2; V gene: TRBV5-1; clone size: -; D gene: TRBD2; CDR3 protein: CASSLLAGGLANTGELFF; CDR3 DNA: TGCGCCAGCAGCTTGTTAGCGGGGGGACTCGCGAACACCGGGGAGCTGTTTTTT
J gene: TRBJ2-1; V gene: TRBV5-1; clone size: -; D gene: TRBD2; CDR3 protein: CASSLDGSGRPYNEQFF; CDR3 DNA: TGCGCCAGCAGCTTGGATGGTAGCGGGAGACCCTACAATGAGCAGTTCTTC
J gene: TRBJ1-5; V gene: TRBV2; clone size: -; D gene: TRBD1; CDR3 protein: CASSVGQGAFQPQHF; CDR3 DNA: TGTGCCAGCAGTGTAGGTCAGGGGGCATTTCAGCCCCAGCATTTT
J gene: TRBJ1-1; V gene: TRBV11-2; clone size: -; D gene: TRBD1; CDR3 protein: CASRYPGTGNTEAFF; CDR3 DNA: TGTGCCAGCAGGTATCCGGGGACAGGGAACACTGAAGCTTTCTTT
J gene: TRBJ2-7; V gene: TRBV2; clone size: -; D gene: -; CDR3 protein: CATTSFYREQYF; CDR3 DNA: TGTGCCACCACCTCCTTTTACCGGGAGCAGTACTTC
J gene: TRBJ1-5; V gene: TRBV7-2; clone size: -; D gene: TRBD1; CDR3 protein: CASSFGQGGQPQHF; CDR3 DNA: TGTGCCAGCAGCTTCGGACAGGGTGGTCAGCCCCAGCATTTT
J gene: TRBJ1-2; V gene: TRBV6-5; clone size: -; D gene: -; CDR3 protein: CASSYAQGGDYGYTF; CDR3 DNA: TGTGCCAGCAGTTACGCCCAGGGAGGAGACTATGGCTACACCTTC
J gene: TRBJ1-6; V gene: TRBV11-2; clone size: -; D gene: -; CDR3 protein: CASSLDRVRNSPLHF; CDR3 DNA: TGTGCCAGCAGCTTAGATCGTGTCAGGAATTCACCCCTCCACTTT
J gene: TRBJ2-3; V gene: TRBV11-2; clone size: -; D gene: TRBD1; CDR3 protein: CASSLDQRGRVTDTQYF; CDR3 DNA: TGTGCCAGCAGCTTAGATCAGAGGGGGCGCGTTACAGATACGCAGTATTTT
J gene: TRBJ2-1; V gene: TRBV4-2; clone size: -; D gene: -; CDR3 protein: CASSQSASDGEQFF; CDR3 DNA: TGTGCCAGCAGCCAATCGGCTAGCGATGGTGAGCAGTTCTTC
J gene: TRBJ2-7; V gene: TRBV27; clone size: -; D gene: TRBD2; CDR3 protein: CASSFSGGHTYEQYF; CDR3 DNA: TGTGCCAGCAGCTTTAGCGGGGGGCATACCTACGAGCAGTACTTC
J gene: TRBJ2-1; V gene: TRBV3-1/TRBV3-2; clone size: -; D gene: -; CDR3 protein: CASSQEWGDEQFF; CDR3 DNA: TGTGCCAGCAGCCAAGAGTGGGGAGATGAGCAGTTCTTC
J gene: TRBJ1-2; V gene: TRBV3-1/TRBV3-2; clone size: -; D gene: -; CDR3 protein: CASSQGYNYGYTF; CDR3 DNA: TGTGCCAGCAGCCAAGGCTATAACTATGGCTACACCTTC
J gene: TRBJ2-7; V gene: TRBV6-5; clone size: -; D gene: -; CDR3 protein: CASRNPYEQYF; CDR3 DNA: TGTGCCAGCAGGAACCCCTACGAGCAGTACTTC
J gene: TRBJ1-1; V gene: TRBV6-5; clone size: -; D gene: -; CDR3 protein: CASSYGGVEAFF; CDR3 DNA: TGTGCCAGCAGTTACGGGGGAGTTGAAGCTTTCTTT
J gene: TRBJ1-4; V gene: TRBV7-9; clone size: -; D gene: -; CDR3 protein: CASSATRELTSKLFF; CDR3 DNA: TGTGCCAGCAGCGCCACCCGGGAACTTACTTCAAAACTGTTTTTT
J gene: TRBJ2-1; V gene: TRBV13; clone size: -; D gene: -; CDR3 protein: CASSPWTPRAYNEQFF; CDR3 DNA: TGTGCCAGCAGCCCATGGACCCCCAGGGCCTACAATGAGCAGTTCTTC
J gene: TRBJ2-3; V gene: TRBV7-2; clone size: -; D gene: -; CDR3 protein: CASSVLSASPSRDTQYF; CDR3 DNA: TGTGCCAGCAGCGTCCTCTCGGCTAGCCCAAGTCGGGATACGCAGTATTTT
J gene: TRBJ1-1; V gene: TRBV5-4; clone size: -; D gene: -; CDR3 protein: CASSLAGGFEAFF; CDR3 DNA: TGTGCCAGCAGCTTGGCCGGGGGGTTTGAAGCTTTCTTT
J gene: TRBJ2-7; V gene: TRBV28; clone size: -; D gene: -; CDR3 protein: CASSRPPSRVGRSYEQYF; CDR3 DNA: TGTGCCAGCAGTCGCCCCCCTAGTCGGGTAGGCAGATCCTACGAGCAGTACTTC
J gene: TRBJ2-7; V gene: TRBV12-3/TRBV12-4; clone size: -; D gene: -; CDR3 protein: CASSLGLAYEQYF; CDR3 DNA: TGTGCCAGCAGTTTAGGGCTTGCCTACGAGCAGTACTTC
J gene: TRBJ1-1; V gene: TRBV6-2/TRBV6-3; clone size: -; D gene: -; CDR3 protein: CASSYLLRVEAFF; CDR3 DNA: TGTGCCAGCAGTTACCTACTTAGAGTTGAAGCTTTCTTT
J gene: TRBJ1-1; V gene: TRBV7-9; clone size: -; D gene: -; CDR3 protein: CASAGDSGQAFF; CDR3 DNA: TGTGCCAGCGCGGGGGATTCTGGGCAAGCTTTCTTT
J gene: TRBJ2-7; V gene: TRBV13; clone size: -; D gene: TRBD2; CDR3 protein: CASSLGSSGRFYEQYF; CDR3 DNA: TGTGCCAGCAGCTTAGGATCCAGCGGGAGGTTCTACGAGCAGTACTTC
J gene: TRBJ2-7; V gene: TRBV29-1; clone size: once; D gene: TRBD1; CDR3 protein: CSVEVPGQGREQYF; CDR3 DNA: TGCAGCGTTGAGGTTCCGGGACAGGGGCGCGAGCAGTACTTC
J gene: TRBJ1-3; V gene: TRBV5-5; clone size: -; D gene: TRBD1; CDR3 protein: CASSLRGQGAAGNTIYF; CDR3 DNA: TGTGCCAGCAGCTTGAGAGGACAGGGGGCAGCTGGAAACACCATATATTTT
J gene: TRBJ1-6; V gene: TRBV5-6; clone size: once; D gene: -; CDR3 protein: CASSVRQDSPLHF; CDR3 DNA: TGTGCCAGCAGCGTTAGACAGGATTCACCCCTCCACTTT
J gene: TRBJ2-2; V gene: TRBV11-3; clone size: -; D gene: -; CDR3 protein: CASSLGRTYANTGELFF; CDR3 DNA: TGTGCCAGCAGCCTTGGAAGAACTTACGCGAACACCGGGGAGCTGTTTTTT
J gene: TRBJ2-1; V gene: TRBV7-9; clone size: -; D gene: TRBD1; CDR3 protein: CASSPGQGARHEQFF; CDR3 DNA: TGTGCCAGCAGCCCGGGACAGGGGGCGCGCCATGAGCAGTTCTTC
J gene: TRBJ1-4; V gene: TRBV19; clone size: -; D gene: -; CDR3 protein: CASSISSVTTNEKLFF; CDR3 DNA: TGTGCCAGTAGTATCTCCTCAGTCACAACTAATGAAAAACTGTTTTTT
J gene: TRBJ2-7; V gene: TRBV5-1; clone size: -; D gene: -; CDR3 protein: CASFPDPALSYEQYF; CDR3 DNA: TGCGCCAGCTTCCCCGACCCAGCCTTGTCCTACGAGCAGTACTTC
J gene: TRBJ1-5; V gene: TRBV27; clone size: few; D gene: TRBD1; CDR3 protein: CASSEQGRQPQHF; CDR3 DNA: TGTGCCAGCAGTGAACAGGGGAGGCAGCCCCAGCATTTT
J gene: TRBJ2-1; V gene: TRBV6-1; clone size: -; D gene: -; CDR3 protein: CASSEPRKTINEQFF; CDR3 DNA: TGTGCCAGCAGTGAGCCCCGGAAAACAATAAATGAGCAGTTCTTC
J gene: TRBJ1-5; V gene: TRBV24-1; clone size: -; D gene: TRBD1; CDR3 protein: CATSEGGGQPQHF; CDR3 DNA: TGTGCCACCAGCGAAGGAGGGGGCCAGCCCCAGCATTTT
J gene: TRBJ1-5; V gene: TRBV10-1; clone size: -; D gene: TRBD1; CDR3 protein: CASRGQAGNQPQHF; CDR3 DNA: TGCGCCAGCAGAGGACAGGCAGGCAATCAGCCCCAGCATTTT
J gene: TRBJ2-1; V gene: TRBV14; clone size: -; D gene: -; CDR3 protein: CASSLRTGFYNEQFF; CDR3 DNA: TGTGCCAGCAGCCTTCGGACGGGTTTCTACAATGAGCAGTTCTTC